This T cell receptor beta chain appears in the sequencing data of a study of metastatic and nonmetastatic thyroid tumors. Germline CDR1 reads GTSNPN; CDR2 reads SVGIG (reference sequence). The CDR3 region is 13 residues in length, termini included. No patient had received any treatment before thyroid surgery. TCRdb reanalyzed the PCR reads with MiXCR. The sample has 70,000 or so clones, approximately 14% seen once. On this clone: A much more abundant neighbour one base away suggests this may be a read error. The limits of the CDR3 on the DNA are not certain, so only TCRdb's listed CDR3 is given.

This clonotype originated in a male donor with papillary thyroid cancer or a benign thyroid nodule (not recorded which). Some clones in this sample may be carry-over from other donors' samples. The gene calls are TRBV30 and TRBJ1-1; the D segment call TRBD1 is taken from the table without a DNA check. The material sequenced was blood. The CDR3 region is CAWIWGGGTETFF.